Listed here are 9 T cell receptor beta chains from one sample, sequenced in a study of blood T cells in healthy people across ages (dated by TCRdb to 2014 to 2015). The library came from 5' RACE. TCRdb lists the instrument as Illumina HiSeq 2500. A second roughly 6 to 12 cycle PCR used a sample-barcoded 5' primer and a J-beta primer mix. Through fastp at Q25 and MiXCR, TCRdb rebuilt clones from the public reads, retaining in-frame beta chains. Every entry covers one CDR3 protein and lists the most common genes and DNA from its rows. Recorded for this sample are about 1.4 million distinct CDR3 sequences; approximately 59% of them occurred a single time. Of the sample, roughly 7% falls within the top ten clones. Sequencing was performed on blood. The receptors come from a man aged 18 to 29 in good health.

The chain carries TRBV14 and TRBJ2-1; 10 nucleotides align to TRBD2. V was pared by 4 bases and J by 5 bases, with 11 bases of the junction left unmatched. Germline values: CDR1 SGHDN, CDR2 FVKESK. The length of the CDR3 is 17 residues. The CDR3 sequence is CASSLRLAGGPNNEQFF. CDR3 nucleotides: TGTGCCAGCAGCCTCAGACTAGCGGGCGGTCCCAACAATGAGCAGTTCTTC.

This clonotype appeared a few times. The chain couples TRBV6-5 to TRBJ1-1; D is unresolved. Germline CDR1 reads MNHEY; CDR2 reads SVGAGI. This CDR3 has 14 amino acids. Trimming pared 6 bases from V and 4 bases from J, leaving 15 bases between. CDR3 protein: CASSLLERGTEAFF. In nucleotides, the CDR3 is TGTGCCAGCAGCCTCCTCGAGAGAGGCACTGAAGCTTTCTTT.

This clonotype has at least ten counts. The J gene is TRBJ2-4, the V gene TRBV2; D call uncertain. Between the trimmed V and J ends, which lost 4 bases and 0 bases, there was a span of 10 bases. Per the germline V gene, CDR1 is SNHLY and CDR2 is FYNNEI. CDR3 length: 15 residues. The CDR3 DNA sequence: TGTGCCAGCAGTGGAGGCACTTTAGCCAAAAACATTCAGTACTTC. Its translation: CASSGGTLAKNIQYF. Based on the CDR3 plus reference TRBV2 and TRBJ2-4, the full variable domain is EPEVTQTPSHQVTQMGQEVILRCVPISNHLYFYWYRQILGQKVEFLVSFYNNEISEKSEIFDDQFSVERPDGSNFTLKIRSTKLEDSAMYFCASSGGTLAKNIQYFGAGTRLSVL.

This clonotype was detected a few times. The chain is built from TRBV5-1 and TRBJ2-4; TRBD2 is a possible D gene (6 bases). Looked up from germline, CDR1 is SGHRS and CDR2 is YFSETQ. The CDR3 covers 14 residues. Trimming cost V 4 bases and J 8 bases, with 16 bases left between them. CDR3 DNA sequence: TGCGCCAGCAGCCCCAGTGGGGGGTCCGACATTCAGTACTTC. Its protein is CASSPSGGSDIQYF.

The chain is built from TRBV27 and TRBJ2-5; tentatively, D is TRBD2 (7 bases). V was pared by 4 bases and J by 11 bases, with 26 bases between. CDR1 is MNHEY, CDR2 SMNVEV, per germline (reference sequence). The CDR3 spans 16 residues. CDR3 sequence: CASSSGAGALLGEQYF. The CDR3 DNA sequence: TGTGCCAGCAGTTCAGGGGCGGGAGCCTTACTGGGGGAGCAGTACTTC.

This clonotype occurred a few times. J is TRBJ2-7 and V is TRBV6-2 or TRBV6-3; no firm D call. CDR1 and CDR2 from the germline V gene are MNHEY and SVGEGT. V was pared by 5 bases and J by 0 bases, with 11 bases between. This CDR3 spans 14 amino acids. CDR3 residues: CASSQDLVSYEQYF. For the CDR3, the DNA is TGTGCCAGCAGTCAGGATTTGGTCTCCTACGAGCAGTACTTC.

This clonotype came up a few times. CDR3: CSVTRTVGVSRETQYF. CDR3 nucleotide sequence: TGCAGCGTGACTAGGACTGTGGGGGTCTCCAGAGAGACCCAGTACTTC. The gene calls are TRBV29-1 and TRBJ2-5, with TRBD2 as a possible D gene (6 bases). V lost 6 bases, J lost 4 bases, and 24 bases lay in between. CDR3 length: 16 amino acids. CDR1 and CDR2 (germline): SQVTM, ANQGSEA.

This clonotype was counted a few times. The chain joins TRBV7-2 to TRBJ1-2; the D is unclear. With 5 bases removed from V and 4 bases from J, the gap between germline ends came to 14 bases. This CDR3 contains 14 residues. Germline V gene data show CDR1 as SGHTA and CDR2 as FQGNSA. In DNA, the CDR3 is TGTGCCAGCAGCCCCAGCAATTTAGGCTATGGCTACACCTTC. Translating gives CASSPSNLGYGYTF.

The rearrangement links TRBV6-5 to TRBJ2-1; tentative D call: TRBD2 (7 bases). This CDR3 has 15 amino acids. Germline assignment: CDR1 MNHEY and CDR2 SVGAGI. V was trimmed by 6 bases and J by 7 bases, leaving 19 bases between them. CDR3 in DNA: TGTGCCAGCAGCTCCAGAGGGAGGGGGAAGAATGAGCAGTTCTTC. Translated, it gives CASSSRGRGKNEQFF.